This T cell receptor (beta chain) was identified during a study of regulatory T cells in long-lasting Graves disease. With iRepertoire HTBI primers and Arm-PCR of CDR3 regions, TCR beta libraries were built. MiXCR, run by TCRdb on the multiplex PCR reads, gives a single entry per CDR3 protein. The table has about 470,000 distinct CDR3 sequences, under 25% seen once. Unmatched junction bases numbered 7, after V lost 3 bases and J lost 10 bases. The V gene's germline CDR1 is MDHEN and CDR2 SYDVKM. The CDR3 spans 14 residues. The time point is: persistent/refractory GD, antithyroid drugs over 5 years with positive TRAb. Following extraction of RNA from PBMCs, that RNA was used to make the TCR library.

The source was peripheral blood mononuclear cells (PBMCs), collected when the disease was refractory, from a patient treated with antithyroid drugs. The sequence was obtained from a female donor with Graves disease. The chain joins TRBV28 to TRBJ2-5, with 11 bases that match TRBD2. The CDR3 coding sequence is TGTGCCAGCAGTTTTCTGACTAGCGGGAATAACCAGTACTTC. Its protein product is CASSFLTSGNNQYF.